Sequencing of this T cell receptor (beta chain) was carried out in a study of early T cells in non-severe SARS-CoV-2 infection. Trimming took 6 bases from V and 0 from J, leaving 8 bases between them. This CDR3 contains 13 residues. Germline CDR1 SNHLY, CDR2 FYNNEI. This clonotype has ten or more counts. TCRdb reprocessed the 5' RACE reads with MiXCR, giving one entry per CDR3 protein. The sample records over 70,000 distinct CDR3 sequences, about 14% being singletons. The chain couples TRBV2 to TRBJ1-2; TRBD1 might be the D (5 bases). This clonotype originated in an adult who was a healthcare worker with PCR-confirmed SARS-CoV-2 infection or an uninfected control (not recorded which). Sample: whole blood, taken at baseline. For the CDR3, the DNA is TGTGCCAGCAGAACGACAGCTAACTATGGCTACACCTTC. It yields the protein CASRTTANYGYTF.